One sample yielded the 24 T cell receptor beta chains listed below, sequenced in a study of regulatory T cells in long-lasting Graves disease. The time point denotes: newly diagnosed GD, antithyroid drugs for less than 3 months. The TCR library was made from RNA that had been extracted from PBMCs in TRIzol. Assembly of TCR beta libraries relied on iRepertoire HTBI primers together with Arm-PCR of CDR3 regions. TCRdb reprocessed the multiplex PCR reads with MiXCR, giving one entry per CDR3 protein. The sample has roughly 500,000 distinct CDR3 sequences, about 13% seen once. These records were also assigned to another study, of T cells in Graves' hyperthyroidism and ophthalmopathy.

The specimen comprised peripheral blood mononuclear cells (PBMCs), sampled at new diagnosis, from a patient treated with antithyroid drugs. Receptors were obtained from a man aged 25 to 40 with Graves disease.

The chain has TRBV10-3 and TRBJ2-5; 7 nucleotides line up with TRBD2. Germline CDR1 and CDR2: ENHRY and SYGVKD. With 4 bases clipped from V and 5 bases from J, the junction kept 7 bases outside the gene matches. The CDR3 sequence is 14 residues long. The CDR3 coding sequence is TGTGCCATCAGTGCAGGGAGGGCGGAGGAGACCCAGTACTTC. As protein: CAISAGRAEETQYF.

The chain combines TRBV19 with TRBJ2-2; D call uncertain. Germline V gives CDR1 LNHDA, CDR2 SQIVND (reference sequence). The V and J ends lost 1 base and 0 bases respectively, with 3 bases between them. This CDR3 has 14 residues. The CDR3 loop is CASSIVANTGELFF. The CDR3 DNA reads TGTGCCAGTAGTATAGTAGCGAACACCGGGGAGCTGTTTTTT.

Only a few counts were recorded for this clonotype. The rearrangement joins TRBV30 to TRBJ2-1, with D maybe TRBD1 (5 bases). V was pared by 2 bases and J by 8 bases, with 10 bases between. Germline CDR1 is GTSNPN and CDR2 is SVGIG (reference sequence). This CDR3 has 12 amino acids. For the CDR3, the DNA is TGTGCCTGGAGTTTTGTAGGGGATGAGCAGTTCTTC. Translated: CAWSFVGDEQFF. Full variable domain (missing parts from reference TRBV30 and TRBJ2-1): SQTIHQWPATLVQPVGSPLSLECTVEGTSNPNLYWYRQAAGRGLQLLFYSVGIGQISSEVPQNLSASRPQDRQFILSSKKLLLSDSGFYLCAWSFVGDEQFFGPGTRLTVL.

J is TRBJ1-4 and V is TRBV3-1; 9 positions agree with TRBD1. Germline CDR1 and CDR2: LGHDT and YNNKEL (reference sequence). This CDR3 region has 16 residues. V trimming: 4 bases; J trimming: 7 bases; junction bases outside the gene matches: 10. The CDR3 DNA follows: TGTGCCAGCAGCCGGGACAGGGCGCCTTTCGGTGAAAAACTGTTTTTT. Translated, it gives CASSRDRAPFGEKLFF.

The chain couples TRBV20-1 to TRBJ1-3; D may be TRBD1 (5 bases). V was pared by 0 bases and J by 8 bases, with 20 bases between. The CDR3 extends over 16 amino acids. Looked up from germline, CDR1 is DFQATT and CDR2 is SNEGSKA (reference sequence). Here the CDR3 DNA reads TGCAGTGCTAGAGACGGGAGGGATACAAGGGACTACACCATATATTTT. It is translated as CSARDGRDTRDYTIYF.

J is TRBJ2-7 and V is TRBV12-3 or TRBV12-4; D ambiguous. The CDR3 consists of 15 residues. Between the trimmed V and J ends, which lost 5 bases and 5 bases, there was a span of 19 bases. In DNA form, the CDR3 reads TGTGCCAGCAGTATCCGGCAAACCATATACCACGAGCAGTACTTC. Protein: CASSIRQTIYHEQYF.

The table lists this clonotype with a few counts. It is likely a read error, because the conserved phenylalanine at the end of the CDR3 is missing. The chain carries TRBV7-2 and TRBJ1-2; 7 bases are shared with TRBD1. Germline loops: CDR1 SGHTA, CDR2 FQGNSA. This CDR3 has 13 residues. V dropped 1 base and J dropped 8; count of bases not matched to a gene: 4. This CDR3 is CASSLEGGGGYTL. Written as DNA, the CDR3 is TGTGCCAGCAGCTTAGAAGGGGGCGGAGGCTACACCCTC.

This clonotype occurred many times. The V gene is TRBV11-2, the J gene TRBJ2-2; perhaps TRBD2 as D (5 bases). Trimming took 0 bases from V and 6 from J, leaving 8 bases between them. The length of the CDR3 is 14 residues. Germline CDR1 is SGHAT and CDR2 is FQNNGV. CDR3 nucleotide sequence: TGTGCCAGCAGCTTAGATTTGAGGGCCGGGGAGCTGTTTTTT. The encoded protein is CASSLDLRAGELFF.

This clonotype was detected ten times or more. This chain joins TRBV10-3 and TRBJ2-7; TRBD2 aligns across 7 bases. CDR1 ENHRY and CDR2 SYGVKD come from the germline V gene. V lost 3 bases to trimming and J lost 3 bases; unmatched junction nucleotides: 8. CDR3 length: 15 residues. This CDR3 is CAISDPGLSGYEQYF. CDR3 nucleotide sequence: TGTGCCATCAGTGACCCGGGACTAAGCGGCTACGAGCAGTACTTC.

Many counts were recorded for this clonotype. This chain connects TRBV2 to TRBJ2-4; possible D gene TRBD1, 6 bases. The V gene's germline CDR1 is SNHLY and CDR2 FYNNEI. Trimming took 6 bases from V and 0 from J, leaving 12 bases between them. This CDR3 is 15 amino acids long. CDR3 residues: CASRGDNLAKNIQYF. As DNA, the CDR3 is TGTGCCAGCAGGGGGGACAACCTAGCCAAAAACATTCAGTACTTC.

This clonotype was detected a few times. The chain recombines TRBV10-1 with TRBJ1-2; a possible D gene is TRBD1 (5 bases). Germline V CDR1 and CDR2: WNHNN, SYGVQD (reference sequence). The CDR3 runs 16 residues. Trimming removed 3 bases from V and 4 bases from J, with 18 bases in between. The CDR3 here is CASSDSGTEDFYGYTF. CDR3 nucleotides: TGCGCCAGCAGTGATTCCGGGACGGAGGATTTCTATGGCTACACCTTC.

On this clonotype: A much larger clone is a single base away; this may be a read error. The J gene is TRBJ1-1, the V gene TRBV6-1; D perhaps matches TRBD1 (6 bases). CDR3 length: 15 residues. V was shortened by 3 bases and J by 4 bases, with 15 bases between the two germline ends. Germline V CDR1 and CDR2: MNHNS, SASEGT. Here the CDR3 DNA reads TGTGCCAGCAGTGAGACCGGGATAGGGGGCACTGAAGCTTTCTTT. This gives the protein CASSETGIGGTEAFF.

The chain couples TRBV19 to TRBJ2-1; TRBD1 agrees at 7 bases. This CDR3 has 15 amino acids. V shed 1 base and J 8 bases; nucleotides not matched to a gene: 8. Germline lookup yields CDR1 LNHDA and CDR2 SQIVND (reference sequence). The DNA of the CDR3 is TGTGCCAGTAGTATAGTGCGACAGGGTAGCGATGAGCAGTTCTTC. Translation gives CASSIVRQGSDEQFF.

Note on this clonotype: Being one base from a much bigger clone, this may be a read error. This sequence joins TRBV5-1 and TRBJ2-7; 9 bases align to TRBD1. Unmatched junction bases numbered 7, after V lost 0 bases and J lost 9 bases. Germline V lookup: CDR1 SGHRS, CDR2 YFSETQ. This CDR3 has 14 residues. CDR3 nucleotides: TGCGCCAGCAGCTTGGTGGGACAGGGAACCGGGCAGTACTTC. Amino acids: CASSLVGQGTGQYF.

This clonotype has at least ten counts. CDR3 nucleotide sequence: TGTGCCATCAGTGAGGACAGCCAAGAGACCCAGTACTTC. Translating it yields CAISEDSQETQYF. The genes are TRBV10-3 and TRBJ2-5; TRBD1 might be the D (5 bases). The germline V and J ends were trimmed by 2 bases and 1 base, with 5 bases remaining between them. The germline gives CDR1 ENHRY, CDR2 SYGVKD. The CDR3 is made up of 13 amino acids.

This clonotype was seen repeatedly, ten times or more. This chain uses TRBV2 with TRBJ2-2; a possible D gene is TRBD2 (5 bases). The CDR3 has 15 residues. Between the trimmed V and J ends, which lost 6 bases and 0 bases, there was a span of 11 bases. Germline CDR1 reads SNHLY; CDR2 reads FYNNEI. DNA of the CDR3: TGTGCCAGCAGATCTAAAGCGGCGAACACCGGGGAGCTGTTTTTT. Amino acid sequence: CASRSKAANTGELFF.

This clonotype came up many times. The chain joins TRBV5-1 to TRBJ2-1, with 8 bases fitting TRBD1. The CDR3 runs 14 residues. Germline V gene data show CDR1 as SGHRS and CDR2 as YFSETQ. J was trimmed by 4 bases and V by 6 bases; bases with no gene match: 6. The CDR3: CASKPTGGYNEQFF. In DNA, the CDR3 is TGCGCCAGCAAACCCACAGGGGGTTACAATGAGCAGTTCTTC.

As DNA, the CDR3 is TGTGCCAGTACCCCTGATCGGGGTTCTTTCTATGGCTACACCTTC. It yields the protein CASTPDRGSFYGYTF. The chain recombines TRBV19 with TRBJ1-2; D ambiguous. CDR1 LNHDA and CDR2 SQIVND come from the germline V gene (reference sequence). The CDR3 extends over 15 amino acids. Trimming cost V 7 bases and J 4 bases, with 19 bases left between them.

The table lists this clonotype with many counts. The gene calls are TRBV11-2 and TRBJ2-7; 7 bases map to TRBD2. V shed 5 bases and J 2 bases; nucleotides not matched to a gene: 9. The length of the CDR3 is 15 residues. Germline assignment: CDR1 SGHAT and CDR2 FQNNGV. The CDR3 region has the DNA TGTGCCAGCAGCCCGGGACTAAACATTCCCTACGAGCAGTACTTC. Its translation: CASSPGLNIPYEQYF.

This clonotype was detected ten times or more. The genes are TRBV12-3 or TRBV12-4 and TRBJ1-2; 9 bases are shared with TRBD1. The V and J ends lost 6 bases and 5 bases, in that order; junction bases with no gene match: 4. The CDR3 runs to 13 residues. CDR3 coding DNA: TGTGCCAGCAGCCCTGGGACAGGGTATGGCTACACCTTC. Translating it yields CASSPGTGYGYTF.

This clonotype has ten or more counts. The V gene is TRBV2, the J gene TRBJ2-1; 11 nucleotides agree with TRBD2. V shed 5 bases, J shed 6 bases, and the junction held 3 bases outside the gene matches. This CDR3 has 14 amino acids. CDR1 SNHLY and CDR2 FYNNEI come from the germline V gene. The CDR3: CASSTSGRTNEQFF. The CDR3 DNA is TGTGCCAGCAGTACTAGCGGGAGAACCAATGAGCAGTTCTTC.

This clonotype appeared a few times. At one boundary the junction diverges from the germline segment, which might be a read error. The rearrangement links TRBV5-1 to TRBJ2-1; 9 bases are shared with TRBD2. CDR3 length: 17 residues. The germline V gene encodes CDR1 SGHRS and CDR2 YFSETQ. Written as DNA, the CDR3 is TGTGCCAGCAGCTTGATCCGAGCGGGAGGACTCTACAATGAGCAGTTCTTC. Amino acid sequence: CASSLIRAGGLYNEQFF. The whole variable domain, filled in from reference TRBV5-1 and TRBJ2-1, reads KAGVTQTPRYLIKTRGQQVTLSCSPISGHRSVSWYQQTPGQGLQFLFEYFSETQRNKGNFPGRFSGRQFSNSRSEMNVSTLELGDSALYLCASSLIRAGGLYNEQFFGPGTRLTVL.

This clonotype was detected ten times or more. The chain employs TRBV6-5 and TRBJ1-1; no clear D gene. V gave up 0 bases and J gave up 4 bases, with 9 bases separating them. CDR1 and CDR2 from the germline V gene are MNHEY and SVGAGI. This CDR3 is 14 amino acids long. The CDR3 loop is CASSYSRQSTEAFF. The DNA for the CDR3 is TGTGCCAGCAGTTACTCGCGGCAATCCACTGAAGCTTTCTTT.

V gene TRBV7-2 combines with J gene TRBJ2-3; 13 nucleotides line up with TRBD2. Germline CDR1 and CDR2: SGHTA and FQGNSA. This CDR3 spans 17 amino acids. The junction had 9 bases not matched to a gene; V was cut back by 3 bases and J by 6 bases. The CDR3 DNA sequence: TGTGCCAGCAGCTTCCCGACTAGCGGGAGGAATTCGGATACGCAGTATTTT. Its translation: CASSFPTSGRNSDTQYF.